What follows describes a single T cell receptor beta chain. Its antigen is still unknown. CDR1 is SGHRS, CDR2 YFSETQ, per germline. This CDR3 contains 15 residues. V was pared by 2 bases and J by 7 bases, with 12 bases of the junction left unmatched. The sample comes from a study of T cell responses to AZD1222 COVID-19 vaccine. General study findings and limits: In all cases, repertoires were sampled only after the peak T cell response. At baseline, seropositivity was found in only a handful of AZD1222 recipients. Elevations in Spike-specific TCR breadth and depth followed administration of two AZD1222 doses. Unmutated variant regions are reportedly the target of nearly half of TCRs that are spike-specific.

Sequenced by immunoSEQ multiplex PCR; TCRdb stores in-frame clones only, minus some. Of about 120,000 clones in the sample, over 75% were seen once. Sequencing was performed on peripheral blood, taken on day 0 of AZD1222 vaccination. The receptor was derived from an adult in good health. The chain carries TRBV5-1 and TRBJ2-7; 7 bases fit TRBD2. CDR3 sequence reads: CASSFSPGKAGEQYF. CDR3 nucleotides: TGCGCCAGCAGCTTCTCTCCGGGAAAAGCGGGGGAGCAGTACTTC.